This T cell receptor (beta chain) was documented in a study of OX40 agonist ivuxolimab in advanced cancers. At the level of the study: Every 2 weeks, patients received ivuxolimab intravenously, dosed at 0.01 to 10 mg/kg.

Method: immunoSEQ multiplex PCR; TCRdb's copy keeps in-frame clones and lacks some. The table lists 75,000 to 100,000 clones, around nine tenths of them singletons. Study observations and caveats: Relative to CD4+ cells, CD8+ T cells on average had more expanded clones. Not determined was the antigen specificity of the expanded peripheral T cells.

Blood specimens came from baseline, cycle 4 day 1, and cycle 7 day 1. On this clone itself: Its antigen is not identified. At one end, the junction sequence differs from germline, possibly due to a read error.

Germline V CDR1 and CDR2: GTSNPN, SVGIG (reference sequence). This CDR3 comprises 13 residues. V is TRBV30 and J is TRBJ2-7; D is uncertain. This specimen consisted of CD4+ or CD8+ T cells sorted from blood, obtained in a trial of the OX40 agonist ivuxolimab. The receptor was isolated from an adult with an advanced solid tumor such as melanoma, head and neck, liver or kidney cancer. The CDR3 nucleotides read TGTGCCTGGAGTGTTAGTTCCAGTCAAAAAAGGATTTTC. Translating it yields CAWSVSSSQKRIF.